One and the same sample provided the 26 T cell receptor beta chains below, sequenced in a study of blood T cells in healthy people across ages. Primers used in a second PCR of roughly 6 to 11 cycles were a sample-barcoded 5' primer and a J-beta primer mix. TCRdb reanalysed the 5' RACE reads using MiXCR and keeps one entry per CDR3 protein. This table holds 750,000 to 1,000,000 distinct CDR3 sequences, almost 30% found once. The sample was also reused in another study, on T cells of mothers and their children.

Sequencing was performed on blood. The receptors originated from a woman between 35 and 50 years old in good health.

This clonotype was counted a single time. The CDR3 carries no conserved terminal phenylalanine or tryptophan, so it likely arises from a read error. This CDR3 is CAGGGAPIQETQYY. The CDR3 nucleotides read TGTGCCGGCGGGGGGGCACCAATCCAAGAGACCCAGTACTAC. The V call is TRBV12-3 or TRBV12-4, the J call TRBJ2-5, with TRBD2 matching over 9 bases. The J segment lost 1 base and the V segment lost 11 bases, leaving 8 bases of the junction unmatched. This CDR3 region has 14 residues.

The chain has TRBV9 and TRBJ1-1, with unresolved D. CDR3 length: 12 residues. Trimming pared 0 bases from V and 4 bases from J, leaving 4 bases between. Germline V gene sequence: CDR1 SGDLS, CDR2 YYNGEE. Here the CDR3 DNA reads TGTGCCAGCAGCGTAGTCACCACTGAAGCTTTCTTT. Encoded protein: CASSVVTTEAFF.

A few counts support this clonotype. The rearrangement joins TRBV7-3 to TRBJ1-2; 9 bases are shared with TRBD1. In germline, CDR1 is SGHTA, CDR2 FQGTGA. There are 14 residues in the CDR3. After removal of 9 bases from V and 4 bases from J, the junction contained 9 bases not matched to a gene. CDR3 in amino acids: CASSQGAVSYGYTF. The CDR3 region has the DNA TGTGCCAGTTCACAGGGGGCCGTCAGCTATGGCTACACCTTC.

This clonotype was counted ten times or more. The gene calls are TRBV10-3 and TRBJ2-5; D gene uncertain. This CDR3 is built from 12 residues. V was cut by 2 bases and J by 2 bases, with 3 bases left in between. Per the germline V gene, CDR1 is ENHRY and CDR2 is SYGVKD. CDR3: CAISEEQETQYF. The CDR3 DNA reads as TGTGCCATCAGTGAGGAACAAGAGACCCAGTACTTC.

CDR3 nucleotide sequence: TGTGCCAGCAGCCCACCCCAGCTAGCGGGGGGCCAAGAGACCCAGTACTTC. It translates to CASSPPQLAGGQETQYF. The gene calls are TRBV7-3 and TRBJ2-5; TRBD2 matches at 11 bases. The CDR3 has 17 residues. After removal of 5 bases from V and 1 base from J, the junction contained 9 bases not matched to a gene. Germline CDR1 reads SGHTA; CDR2 reads FQGTGA.

Points on this clonotype: Sequence at one end of the junction differs from germline and may be a read error. DNA for the CDR3: TGTGCCAGCAGCTTAGGGAGGCCCGTTAGCAGTCAGCCCCAGCATTTT. This sequence encodes CASSLGRPVSSQPQHF. This chain connects TRBV7-2 to TRBJ1-5; D ambiguous. The CDR3 is 16 amino acids. CDR1 is SGHTA, CDR2 FQGNSA, per germline.

For this clonotype: A much larger clone is a single base away; this may be a read error. The V gene is TRBV12-3 or TRBV12-4, the J gene TRBJ2-5; 8 bases fit TRBD1. The end of the DNA is better explained by TRBJ2-1, so the J call may be wrong. The CDR3 is 13 amino acids. The CDR3 sequence: CASWTGTTNGQFF. DNA of the CDR3: TGTGCCAGTTGGACAGGGACCACCAATGGGCAGTTCTTC.

This clonotype was observed a few times. DNA of the CDR3: TGTGCCAGCAGCTTAGAAGGGTTTCCCCAGAGTACGCAGTATTTT. The encoded protein is CASSLEGFPQSTQYF. The chain is built from TRBV11-2 and TRBJ2-3; D unresolved. The CDR3 is 15 amino acids. Germline values: CDR1 SGHAT, CDR2 FQNNGV. Trimming removed 0 bases at V and 8 bases at J, with 15 bases between.

The chain combines TRBV12-3 or TRBV12-4 with TRBJ1-2; 9 bases agree with TRBD1. The CDR3 is made up of 16 amino acids. V was pared by 0 bases and J by 8 bases, with 10 bases of the junction left unmatched. The CDR3 loop is CASSLAMLQGAKGYTF. Here the CDR3 DNA reads TGTGCCAGCAGTTTAGCTATGCTACAGGGGGCAAAGGGCTACACCTTC.

This clonotype was observed a few times. The rearrangement uses TRBV14 and TRBJ1-1; 7 bases line up with TRBD1. Germline CDR1 and CDR2: SGHDN and FVKESK. Trimming cost V 0 bases and J 8 bases; bases outside gene matches: 15. The length of the CDR3 is 17 residues. The CDR3 nucleotides are TGTGCCAGCAGCCAAGAGGAAAATATAGGGACAGCACCCGAAGCTTTCTTT. Its protein product is CASSQEENIGTAPEAFF.

V gene TRBV7-6 combines with J gene TRBJ2-7; D gene uncertain. Trimming shortened V by 1 base and J by 6 bases, and 13 bases separated the two germline ends. Looked up from germline, CDR1 is SGHVS and CDR2 is FNYEAQ. This CDR3 has 14 amino acids. CDR3 in DNA: TGTGCCAGCAGCTTAGTTGGAGAGAGGTTCGAGCAGTACTTC. Protein product: CASSLVGERFEQYF.

The CDR3 region is CSAKVGDTQYF. DNA for the CDR3: TGCAGTGCTAAAGTCGGTGATACGCAGTATTTT. The V gene is TRBV20-1, the J gene TRBJ2-3; D not resolved. V lost 4 bases and J 6 bases, leaving 8 bases between the germline ends. In germline, CDR1 is DFQATT, CDR2 SNEGSKA (reference sequence). CDR3 length: 11 amino acids.

Points on this clonotype: The junction and the germline gene differ at one end; a read error may be behind it. The rearrangement uses TRBV7-3 and TRBJ1-1, with D maybe TRBD1 (5 bases). Germline assignment: CDR1 SGHTA and CDR2 FQGTGA. The CDR3 runs 15 residues. CDR3 DNA: TGTGCCAACAGCTTATTGTCAGGGTTGAACACTGAAGCTTTCTTT. This gives the protein CANSLLSGLNTEAFF.

This clonotype turned up a few times. The chain links TRBV7-2 to TRBJ1-4; 7 nucleotides agree with TRBD1. After removal of 4 bases from V and 7 bases from J, the junction contained 9 bases not matched to a gene. The V gene's germline CDR1 is SGHTA and CDR2 FQGNSA. This CDR3 has 15 amino acids. The CDR3: CASSSQTRGGEKLFF. CDR3 coding DNA: TGTGCCAGCAGCTCCCAAACCAGGGGGGGTGAAAAACTGTTTTTT.

The V and J genes are TRBV20-1 and TRBJ2-3; 8 bases fit TRBD2. V was clipped by 2 bases and J by 2 bases; unmatched bases: 6. This CDR3 spans 15 amino acids. CDR1 is DFQATT, CDR2 SNEGSKA, per germline (reference sequence). The CDR3, as DNA: TGCAGTGCTAGATCCGGACTAGCCATCACAGATACGCAGTATTTT. It is translated as CSARSGLAITDTQYF.

The chain joins TRBV20-1 to TRBJ2-3; 7 nucleotides agree with TRBD1. CDR3 length: 12 residues. J was trimmed by 11 bases and V by 6 bases; bases with no gene match: 11. The germline V gene has CDR1 DFQATT and CDR2 SNEGSKA (reference sequence). The CDR3 bases are TGCAGTGCGCAGACAGGGCCGGCTGGGCAGTATTTT. This codes for CSAQTGPAGQYF.

Ten or more counts support this clonotype. The chain recombines TRBV6-6 with TRBJ2-4, with TRBD1 identical over 12 bases. V was pared by 5 bases and J by 2 bases, with 4 bases of the junction left unmatched. Germline CDR1 reads MNHNY; CDR2 reads SVGAGI (reference sequence). This CDR3 spans 16 amino acids. CDR3 protein: CASSKGQGATKNIQYF. The CDR3 DNA is TGTGCCAGCAGTAAGGGACAGGGGGCCACCAAAAACATTCAGTACTTC.

The genes are TRBV5-1 and TRBJ1-2; 7 bases match TRBD1. The CDR3 has 15 amino acids. J gave up 4 bases and V 2 bases, and 8 bases lay outside the gene matches. Looked up from germline, CDR1 is SGHRS and CDR2 is YFSETQ. CDR3 bases: TGCGCCAGCAGCTTCGGGACAGTACCGCCCTATGGCTACACCTTC. Its protein product is CASSFGTVPPYGYTF.

V and J are TRBV21-1 and TRBJ2-6; TRBD1, the table's D call, lacks a check against the DNA. TRBV21-1 is a documented pseudogene. This CDR3 is 18 amino acids long. The CDR3 DNA reads TGTGCCAGCAGCAAAGGCGAAACAGGGGGCAAAGGGGCCAACGTCCTGACTTTC. Its translation: CASSKGETGGKGANVLTF.

The DNA of the CDR3 is TGTGCCAGCAGTTTACCAGGGACGCTTCCCGACGAGCAGTACTTC. Translating it yields CASSLPGTLPDEQYF. The rearrangement links TRBV27 to TRBJ2-5; D tentatively fits TRBD1 or TRBD2 (5 bases each). Gene TRBJ2-7 matches the end of the DNA better, so the J call may be wrong. The germline gives CDR1 MNHEY, CDR2 SMNVEV (reference sequence). The CDR3 has 15 amino acids.

The chain employs TRBV3-1 and TRBJ2-5; 14 positions agree with TRBD2. Per germline, CDR1 LGHDT and CDR2 YNNKEL (reference sequence). The CDR3 length is 18 residues. Trimming at V came to 3 bases and at J to 2 bases, leaving 8 bases not matched to a gene. CDR3 residues: CASSHVGTSGGIQETQYF. CDR3 in DNA: TGTGCCAGCAGCCACGTGGGGACTAGCGGGGGCATACAAGAGACCCAGTACTTC.

This clonotype has a count of ten or more. The chain joins TRBV5-1 to TRBJ2-3, with D perhaps matching TRBD2 (6 bases). The germline V gene has CDR1 SGHRS and CDR2 YFSETQ. CDR3 length: 15 amino acids. Trimming pared 0 bases from V and 1 base from J, leaving 9 bases between. CDR3 nucleotides: TGCGCCAGCAGCTTGGACCAGCGGGGCACAGATACGCAGTATTTT. Translation gives CASSLDQRGTDTQYF.

This clonotype came up a few times. The chain couples TRBV7-9 to TRBJ2-7; 10 bases fit TRBD2. CDR1 and CDR2 (germline): SEHNR, FQNEAQ (reference sequence). The CDR3 loop spans 14 amino acids. V gave up 3 bases and J gave up 6 bases; unmatched junction bases: 5. The CDR3 DNA follows: TGTGCCAGCAGCTTTTTTTGGACTAGCGGCGAGCAGTACTTC. It codes for CASSFFWTSGEQYF.

J is TRBJ1-1 and V is TRBV12-3 or TRBV12-4, with TRBD1 matching over 9 bases. Trimming at V came to 3 bases and at J to 1 base, leaving 6 bases not matched to a gene. CDR3 length equals 16 residues. The CDR3 DNA sequence: TGTGCCAGCAGTTTGGGCATGGGACAGGGGAACACTGAAGCTTTCTTT. Its protein is CASSLGMGQGNTEAFF.

V and J are TRBV30 and TRBJ1-5; 9 nucleotides agree with TRBD1. Germline CDR1 reads GTSNPN; CDR2 reads SVGIG (reference sequence). This CDR3 region has 17 residues. V lost 4 bases, J lost 1 base, and 11 bases stayed unmatched. This CDR3 is CAWNPPTGGISNQPQHF. CDR3 DNA: TGTGCCTGGAATCCACCAACAGGGGGCATAAGCAATCAGCCCCAGCATTTT.

This chain uses TRBV29-1 with TRBJ1-1; 7 positions agree with TRBD1. Trimming took 2 bases from V and 4 from J; bases not matched to a gene: 4. This CDR3 region has 13 residues. Germline V gives CDR1 SQVTM, CDR2 ANQGSEA. The CDR3, as DNA: TGCAGCGTTGAAAAGCAGGGGGGCACTGAAGCTTTCTTT. It is translated as CSVEKQGGTEAFF.